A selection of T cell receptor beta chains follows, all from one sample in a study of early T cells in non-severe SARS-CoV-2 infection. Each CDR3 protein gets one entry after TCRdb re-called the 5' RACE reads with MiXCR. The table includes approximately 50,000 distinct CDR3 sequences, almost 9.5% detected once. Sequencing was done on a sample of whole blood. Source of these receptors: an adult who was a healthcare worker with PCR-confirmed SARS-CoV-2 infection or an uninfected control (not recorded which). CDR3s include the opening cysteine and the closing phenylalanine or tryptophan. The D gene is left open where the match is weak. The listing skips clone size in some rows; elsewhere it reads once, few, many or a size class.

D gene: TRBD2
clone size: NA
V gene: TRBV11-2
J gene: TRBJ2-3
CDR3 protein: CASSSLLAGVMGTDTQYF
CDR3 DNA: TGTGCCAGCAGCTCTTTACTAGCGGGAGTTATGGGCACAGATACGCAGTATTTT

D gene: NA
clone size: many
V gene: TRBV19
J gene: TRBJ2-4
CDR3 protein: CASSLLGSLIQYF
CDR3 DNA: TGTGCCAGTAGTCTTCTAGGATCTCTCATTCAGTACTTC

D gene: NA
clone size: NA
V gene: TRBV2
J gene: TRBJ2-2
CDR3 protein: CASRGGENTGELFF
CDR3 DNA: TGTGCCAGCAGAGGAGGCGAGAACACCGGGGAGCTGTTTTTT

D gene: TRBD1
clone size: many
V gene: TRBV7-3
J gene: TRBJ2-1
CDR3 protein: CASSSGQGAGNEQFF
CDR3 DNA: TGTGCCAGCAGCTCGGGACAGGGGGCCGGCAATGAGCAGTTCTTC

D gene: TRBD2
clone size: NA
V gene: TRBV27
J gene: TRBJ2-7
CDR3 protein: CASSFSASGSRYEQYF
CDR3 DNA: TGTGCCAGCAGTTTCTCAGCTAGCGGGAGTCGATACGAGCAGTACTTC

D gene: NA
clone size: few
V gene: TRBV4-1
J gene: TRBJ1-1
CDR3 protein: CASSQPTVNTEAFF
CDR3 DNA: TGCGCCAGCAGCCAGCCGACTGTGAACACTGAAGCTTTCTTT

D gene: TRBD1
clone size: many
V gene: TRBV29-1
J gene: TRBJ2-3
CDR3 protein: CSVRPGQGASTGTDTQYF
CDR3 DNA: TGCAGCGTTCGTCCCGGACAGGGGGCCTCTACGGGCACAGATACGCAGTATTTT

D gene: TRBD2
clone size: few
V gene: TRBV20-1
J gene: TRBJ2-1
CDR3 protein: CSARVGREGRSYNEQFF
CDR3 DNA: TGCAGTGCTAGAGTAGGGCGGGAGGGCCGATCCTACAATGAGCAGTTCTTC

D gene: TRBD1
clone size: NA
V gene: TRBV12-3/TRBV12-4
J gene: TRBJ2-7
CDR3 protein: CASSTGTGLEQYF
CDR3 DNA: TGTGCCAGCAGTACGGGGACAGGGCTCGAGCAGTACTTC

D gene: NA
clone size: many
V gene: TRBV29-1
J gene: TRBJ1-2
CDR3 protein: CSVVRERDGYTF
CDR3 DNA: TGCAGCGTTGTCAGGGAAAGGGATGGCTACACCTTC

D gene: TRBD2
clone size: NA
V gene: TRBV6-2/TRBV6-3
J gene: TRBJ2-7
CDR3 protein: CASSHGRSSSYEQYF
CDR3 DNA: TGTGCCAGCTCCCACGGGAGGTCGAGCTCCTACGAGCAGTACTTC

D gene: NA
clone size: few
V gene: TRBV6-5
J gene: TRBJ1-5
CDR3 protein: CASSSSAIGQPQHF
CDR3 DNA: TGTGCCAGCAGTTCCTCGGCTATAGGTCAGCCCCAGCATTTT

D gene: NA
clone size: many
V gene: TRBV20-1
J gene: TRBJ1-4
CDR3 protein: CSARDRPGTTNEKLFF
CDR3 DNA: TGCAGTGCTAGAGACCGTCCCGGAACAACTAATGAAAAACTGTTTTTT

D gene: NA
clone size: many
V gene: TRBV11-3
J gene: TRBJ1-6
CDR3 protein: CASSPPESNSPLHF
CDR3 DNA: TGTGCCAGCAGCCCCCCAGAATCGAATTCACCCCTCCACTTT

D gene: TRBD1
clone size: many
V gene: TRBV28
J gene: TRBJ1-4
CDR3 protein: CASSSQGAGPEKLFF
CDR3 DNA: TGTGCCAGCAGTTCCCAGGGGGCCGGACCTGAAAAACTGTTTTTT

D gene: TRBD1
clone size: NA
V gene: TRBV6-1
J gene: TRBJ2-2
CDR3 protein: CASSPPRTGMIGELFF
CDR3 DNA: TGTGCCAGCAGTCCCCCCCGGACAGGGATGATCGGGGAGCTGTTTTTT

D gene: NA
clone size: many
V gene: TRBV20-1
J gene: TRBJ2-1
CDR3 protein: CSARSEAVSPYNEQFF
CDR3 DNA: TGCAGTGCTAGATCCGAGGCGGTATCCCCCTACAATGAGCAGTTCTTC

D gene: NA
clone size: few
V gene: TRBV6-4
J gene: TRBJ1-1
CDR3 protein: CASSEQPAGNTEAFF
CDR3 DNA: TGTGCCAGCAGTGAACAACCGGCGGGGAACACTGAAGCTTTCTTT

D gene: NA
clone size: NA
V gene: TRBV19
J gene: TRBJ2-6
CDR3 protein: CASSPTLGSGANVLTF
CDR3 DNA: TGTGCCAGTAGTCCAACTTTGGGATCTGGGGCCAACGTCCTGACTTTC

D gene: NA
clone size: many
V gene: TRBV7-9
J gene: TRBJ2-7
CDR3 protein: CASQRQGETYEQYF
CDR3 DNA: TGTGCCAGCCAACGCCAGGGCGAAACCTACGAGCAGTACTTC

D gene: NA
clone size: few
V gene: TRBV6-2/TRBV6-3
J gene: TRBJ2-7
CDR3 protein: CASSPAYEQYF
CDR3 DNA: TGTGCCAGCAGTCCTGCCTACGAGCAGTACTTC

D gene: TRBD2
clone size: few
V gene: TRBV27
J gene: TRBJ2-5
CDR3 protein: CASSFFTSGRETQYF
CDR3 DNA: TGTGCCAGCAGTTTTTTCACTAGCGGGAGAGAGACCCAGTACTTC

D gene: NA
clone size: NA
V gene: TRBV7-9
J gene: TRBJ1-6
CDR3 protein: CASSQTGSGSPLHF
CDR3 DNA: TGTGCCAGCAGCCAGACAGGTTCCGGATCACCCCTCCACTTT

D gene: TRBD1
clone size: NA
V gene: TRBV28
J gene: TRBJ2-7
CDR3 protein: CATKKSQGALGEQYF
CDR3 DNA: TGTGCCACCAAAAAGTCCCAGGGGGCTCTTGGCGAGCAGTACTTC

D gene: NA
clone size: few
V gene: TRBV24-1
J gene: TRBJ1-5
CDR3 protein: CATSGRPGNQPQHF
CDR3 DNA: TGTGCCACCAGTGGACGGCCGGGCAATCAGCCCCAGCATTTT

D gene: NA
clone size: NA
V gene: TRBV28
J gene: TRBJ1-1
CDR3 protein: CASSHWGKNTEAFF
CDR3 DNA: TGTGCCAGCAGTCATTGGGGCAAGAACACTGAAGCTTTCTTT

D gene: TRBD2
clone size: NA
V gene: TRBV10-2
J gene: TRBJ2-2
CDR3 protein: CASSESVGGSGTGELFF
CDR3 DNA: TGCGCCAGCAGTGAGTCTGTGGGAGGGTCGGGCACCGGGGAGCTGTTTTTT

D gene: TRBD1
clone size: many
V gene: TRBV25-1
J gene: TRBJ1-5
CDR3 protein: CASSATEQGANQPQHF
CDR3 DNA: TGTGCCAGCAGTGCAACCGAACAGGGGGCCAACCAGCCCCAGCATTTT

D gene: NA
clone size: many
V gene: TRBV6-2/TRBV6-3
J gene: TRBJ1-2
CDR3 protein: CASSYGPASNYGYTF
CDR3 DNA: TGTGCCAGCAGTTACGGGCCAGCCTCTAACTATGGCTACACCTTC

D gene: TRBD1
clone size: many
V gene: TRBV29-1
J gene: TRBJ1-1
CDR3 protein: CSVEDRSGQRTEAFF
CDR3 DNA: TGCAGCGTTGAAGATCGGTCGGGACAGAGGACTGAAGCTTTCTTT

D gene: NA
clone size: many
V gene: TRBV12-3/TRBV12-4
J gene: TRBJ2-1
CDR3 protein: CASSLQGGNYNEQFF
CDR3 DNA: TGTGCCAGCAGCCTACAGGGAGGTAACTACAATGAGCAGTTCTTC

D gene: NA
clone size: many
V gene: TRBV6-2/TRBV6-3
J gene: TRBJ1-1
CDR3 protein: CASSRYRATEAFF
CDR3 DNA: TGTGCCAGCAGCCGATACAGGGCCACTGAAGCTTTCTTT

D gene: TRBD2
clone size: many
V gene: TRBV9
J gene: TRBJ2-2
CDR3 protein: CASSVGLAGNTGELFF
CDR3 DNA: TGTGCCAGCAGCGTAGGGCTAGCGGGTAACACCGGGGAGCTGTTTTTT

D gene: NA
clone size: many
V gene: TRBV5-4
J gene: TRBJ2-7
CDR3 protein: CASSTRDLTYEQYF
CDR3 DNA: TGTGCCAGCAGCACGCGGGACTTAACCTACGAGCAGTACTTC

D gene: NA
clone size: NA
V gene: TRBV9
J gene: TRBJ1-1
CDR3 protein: CASSAGTLGNTEAFF
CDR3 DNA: TGTGCCAGCAGCGCCGGGACCCTAGGGAACACTGAAGCTTTCTTT

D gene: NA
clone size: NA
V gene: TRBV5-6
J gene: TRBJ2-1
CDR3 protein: CASGMTSLSYNEQFF
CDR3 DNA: TGTGCCAGCGGAATGACTAGTCTCTCCTACAATGAGCAGTTCTTC

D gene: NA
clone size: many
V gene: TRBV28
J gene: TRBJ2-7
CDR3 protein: CASSLVGDLFSEQYF
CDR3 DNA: TGTGCCAGCAGTTTGGTGGGGGACCTTTTTTCCGAGCAGTACTTC

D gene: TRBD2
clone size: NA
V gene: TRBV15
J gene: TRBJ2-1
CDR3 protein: CATSSRTSGPSYNEQFF
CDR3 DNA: TGTGCCACCAGCAGTCGGACTAGCGGACCCTCCTACAATGAGCAGTTCTTC

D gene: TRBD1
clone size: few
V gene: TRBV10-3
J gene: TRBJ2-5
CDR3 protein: CATRQGAPRGTQYF
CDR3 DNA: TGTGCCACGCGACAGGGGGCTCCTCGGGGGACCCAGTACTTC

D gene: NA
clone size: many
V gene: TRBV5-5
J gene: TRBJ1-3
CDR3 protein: CASSLGQTSSGNTIYF
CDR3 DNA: TGTGCCAGCAGCTTGGGACAGACGAGCTCTGGAAACACCATATATTTT

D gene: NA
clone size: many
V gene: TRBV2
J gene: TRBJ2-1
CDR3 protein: CASSQKGDEQFF
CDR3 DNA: TGTGCCAGCAGCCAGAAGGGCGATGAGCAGTTCTTC

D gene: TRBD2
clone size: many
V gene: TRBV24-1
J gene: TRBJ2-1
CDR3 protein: CATSDLPSGLYNEQFF
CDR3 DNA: TGTGCCACCAGTGATTTGCCTAGCGGCCTATACAATGAGCAGTTCTTC

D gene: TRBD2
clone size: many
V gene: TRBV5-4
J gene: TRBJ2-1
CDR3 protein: CASSPGLANNEQFF
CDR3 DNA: TGTGCCAGCAGCCCGGGACTAGCCAACAATGAGCAGTTCTTC

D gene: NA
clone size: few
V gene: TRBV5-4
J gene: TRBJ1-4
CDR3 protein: CASSLAAGDNEKLFF
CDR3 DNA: TGTGCCAGCAGCTTGGCTGCAGGCGATAATGAAAAACTGTTTTTT

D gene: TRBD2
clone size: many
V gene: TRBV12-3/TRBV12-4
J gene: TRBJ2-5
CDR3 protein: CASRVAGGGETQYF
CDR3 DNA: TGTGCCAGCAGAGTTGCGGGGGGGGGAGAGACCCAGTACTTC

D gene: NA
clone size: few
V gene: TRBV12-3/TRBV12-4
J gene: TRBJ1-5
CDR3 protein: CASSFARPLRRGAHNQPQHF
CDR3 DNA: TGTGCCAGCAGTTTCGCCAGGCCTTTACGTCGCGGGGCGCATAATCAGCCCCAGCATTTT

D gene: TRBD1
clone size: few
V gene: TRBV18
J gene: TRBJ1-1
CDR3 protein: CASSPPYAGGLASEAFF
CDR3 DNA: TGTGCCAGCTCACCACCCTACGCAGGGGGCCTTGCGAGTGAAGCTTTCTTT

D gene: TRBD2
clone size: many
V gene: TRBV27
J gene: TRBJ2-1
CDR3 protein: CASSQRGYSYNEQFF
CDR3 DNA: TGTGCCAGCAGCCAGCGGGGCTACTCCTACAATGAGCAGTTCTTC

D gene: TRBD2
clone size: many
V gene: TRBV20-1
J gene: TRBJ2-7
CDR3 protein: CSARGGTSQNEQYF
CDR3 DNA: TGCAGTGCTAGAGGCGGGACTAGTCAAAACGAGCAGTACTTC

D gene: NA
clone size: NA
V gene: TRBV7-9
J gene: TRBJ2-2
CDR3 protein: CASSRDGADTGELFF
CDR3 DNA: TGTGCCAGCAGCCGAGATGGGGCAGACACCGGGGAGCTGTTTTTT

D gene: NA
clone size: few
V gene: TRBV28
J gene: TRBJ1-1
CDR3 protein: CASEEAYRDTEAFF
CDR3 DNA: TGTGCCAGCGAAGAGGCTTACCGGGACACTGAAGCTTTCTTT

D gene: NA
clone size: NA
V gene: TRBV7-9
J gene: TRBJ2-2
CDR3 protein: CASSLASAGAGELFF
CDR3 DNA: TGTGCCAGCAGCTTAGCGTCGGCAGGGGCCGGGGAGCTGTTTTTT

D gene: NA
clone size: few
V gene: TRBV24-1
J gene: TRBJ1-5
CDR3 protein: CATSDSRRGGNQPQHF
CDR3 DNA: TGTGCCACCAGTGATTCCCGTCGGGGGGGCAATCAGCCCCAGCATTTT

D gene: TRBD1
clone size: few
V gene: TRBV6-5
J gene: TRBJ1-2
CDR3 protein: CASSSPAGGYGYTF
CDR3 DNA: TGTGCCAGCAGTTCCCCGGCAGGGGGATATGGCTACACCTTC

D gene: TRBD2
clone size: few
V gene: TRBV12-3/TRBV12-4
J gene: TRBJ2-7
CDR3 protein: CASSAGTSGLGEQYF
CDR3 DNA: TGTGCCAGCAGTGCCGGGACTAGCGGACTCGGCGAGCAGTACTTC

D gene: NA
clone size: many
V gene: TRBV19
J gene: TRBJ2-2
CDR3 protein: CATTTGDGTGELFF
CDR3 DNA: TGTGCCACCACGACGGGGGACGGAACCGGGGAGCTGTTTTTT

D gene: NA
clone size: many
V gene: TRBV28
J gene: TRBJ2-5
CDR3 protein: CASSLVALEETQYF
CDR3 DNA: TGTGCCAGCAGTTTGGTAGCTCTCGAGGAGACCCAGTACTTC